The next 25 T cell receptor beta chains were all read from a single sample in a study of response to subunit inactivated influenza vaccine. Each CDR3 protein gets one entry after TCRdb re-called the RT-PCR reads with MiXCR. The table lists around 490,000 distinct CDR3 sequences, approximately 7.7% of them singletons, with approximately 12% in the top ten. The sequencing used PBMCs from blood, collected around 25 months after vaccination. All receptors derive from a man between 50 and 69 years old who received an inactivated influenza vaccine.

This clonotype was recorded a few times. The V gene is TRBV12-3 or TRBV12-4, the J gene TRBJ2-6; 7 bases align to TRBD1. V shed 5 bases, J shed 2 bases, and the junction held 0 bases outside the gene matches. The CDR3 sequence is 14 residues long. Written as DNA, the CDR3 is TGTGCCAGCAGTACAGGGGCTGGGGCCAACGTCCTGACTTTC. Translated: CASSTGAGANVLTF.

Only a few counts were recorded for this clonotype. The chain couples TRBV10-3 to TRBJ2-7; D is possibly TRBD2 (6 bases). Deletions cut 4 bases from V and 3 bases from J, with 10 bases between. Germline-derived CDR1 and CDR2 are ENHRY and SYGVKD. This CDR3 spans 13 amino acids. The CDR3 sequence is CAISGREGYEQYF. The CDR3 DNA is TGTGCCATCAGTGGGCGGGAAGGCTACGAGCAGTACTTC.

This chain connects TRBV20-1 to TRBJ1-5, with D unresolved. The CDR3 contains 14 residues. Per the germline V gene, CDR1 is DFQATT and CDR2 is SNEGSKA (reference sequence). Trimming cost V 3 bases and J 3 bases, with 12 bases left between them. CDR3 loop: CSARGTASNQPQHF. The CDR3 DNA follows: TGCAGTGCTAGGGGCACAGCTTCCAATCAGCCCCAGCATTTT.

The chain links TRBV4-2 to TRBJ2-1, with D possibly matching TRBD2 (6 bases). This CDR3 is 16 amino acids long. The germline V gene has CDR1 LGHNA and CDR2 YNFKEQ. V dropped 4 bases and J dropped 1 base, with 14 bases sitting between them. The CDR3 reads CASSLTGEKSYNEQFF. In DNA, the CDR3 is TGTGCCAGCAGCCTCACGGGGGAAAAATCCTACAATGAGCAGTTCTTC.

This chain connects TRBV29-1 to TRBJ2-5; perhaps TRBD1 as D (7 bases). The CDR3 consists of 13 residues. Germline CDR1 is SQVTM and CDR2 is ANQGSEA. Trimming took 6 bases from V and 4 from J, leaving 15 bases between them. Here the CDR3 reads CSVTRGAGETQYF. The CDR3 DNA sequence: TGCAGCGTAACCAGGGGGGCTGGAGAGACCCAGTACTTC.

V gene TRBV5-1 combines with J gene TRBJ1-1; D may be TRBD1 (5 bases). Germline lookup yields CDR1 SGHRS and CDR2 YFSETQ. V lost 0 bases and J 10 bases, leaving 13 bases between the germline ends. The CDR3 totals 13 residues. Here the CDR3 reads CASSLGTREGAFF. CDR3 nucleotide sequence: TGCGCCAGCAGCTTGGGGACAAGGGAAGGAGCTTTCTTT. The complete variable domain, with remaining parts taken from reference TRBV5-1 and TRBJ1-1, reads KAGVTQTPRYLIKTRGQQVTLSCSPISGHRSVSWYQQTPGQGLQFLFEYFSETQRNKGNFPGRFSGRQFSNSRSEMNVSTLELGDSALYLCASSLGTREGAFFGQGTRLTVV.

V is TRBV7-2 and J is TRBJ2-7; 9 positions agree with TRBD1. Germline trimming cut 2 bases from V and 2 bases from J; bases unmatched to any gene: 4. The CDR3 consists of 15 residues. Germline CDR1 SGHTA, CDR2 FQGNSA. The CDR3 nucleotides read TGTGCCAGCAGCTTATTCGACAGGGGGACCTACGAGCAGTACTTC. Translating gives CASSLFDRGTYEQYF.

This clonotype was detected many times. The rearrangement uses TRBV4-2 and TRBJ2-7; TRBD1 agrees at 10 bases. Germline V gene sequence: CDR1 LGHNA, CDR2 YNFKEQ. The CDR3 is 14 residues long. V gave up 3 bases and J gave up 4 bases; unmatched junction bases: 3. DNA for the CDR3: TGTGCCAGCAGCCAGGGACAGGGGTTTTACGAGCAGTACTTC. Translating it yields CASSQGQGFYEQYF.

This clonotype has at least ten counts. The chain uses TRBV7-2 and TRBJ2-3, with a weak D call TRBD1 (5 bases). This CDR3 has 13 residues. Looked up from germline, CDR1 is SGHTA and CDR2 is FQGNSA. The V gene lost 6 bases and the J gene lost 5 bases, with 12 bases spanning the gap. The CDR3 loop reads CASRQTARDTQYF. The CDR3 bases are TGTGCCAGCAGGCAGACAGCGCGAGATACGCAGTATTTT.

V is TRBV7-2 and J is TRBJ2-5; 9 positions match TRBD1. The V gene's germline CDR1 is SGHTA and CDR2 FQGNSA. There are 14 residues in the CDR3. The V segment lost 7 bases and the J segment 4 bases; nucleotides outside the gene matches: 7. CDR3 sequence reads: CASTYRGRRETQYF. The CDR3, as DNA: TGTGCCAGCACCTACAGGGGGCGCCGAGAGACCCAGTACTTC.

The V call is TRBV28, the J call TRBJ2-7, with D possibly matching TRBD2 (6 bases). CDR1 and CDR2 from the germline V gene are MDHEN and SYDVKM. The V end lost 7 bases, the J end lost 0 bases, and 13 bases lay between the germline ends. The CDR3 sequence is 14 residues long. The CDR3 bases are TGTGCCAGCACCTCTCTGGGGGGCTCCTACGAGCAGTACTTC. This translates into CASTSLGGSYEQYF.

This clonotype has at least ten counts. This rearrangement joins TRBV5-1 to TRBJ1-1; 10 positions agree with TRBD1. The V gene end was trimmed by 3 bases and the J gene end by 6 bases; junction bases not matched to a gene: 5. From germline, CDR1 is SGHRS and CDR2 YFSETQ. The CDR3 contains 14 residues. CDR3 sequence reads: CASSSGTGVAEAFF. Here the CDR3 DNA reads TGCGCCAGCAGCTCCGGGACAGGGGTGGCTGAAGCTTTCTTT.

To note about this clonotype: A much larger clone is a single base away; this may be a read error. This chain uses TRBV29-1 with TRBJ2-3; 7 nucleotides line up with TRBD2. Germline assignment: CDR1 SQVTM and CDR2 ANQGSEA. This CDR3 comprises 14 residues. Trimming removed 3 bases from V and 2 bases from J; junction bases left unmatched: 5. CDR3 residues: CSVDSGRPTDTQYF. The CDR3 DNA sequence: TGCAGCGTTGATTCCGGGAGGCCCACAGATACGCAGTATTTT.

This clonotype was detected many times. The chain combines TRBV20-1 with TRBJ2-2, with 7 bases aligning to TRBD1. The germline gives CDR1 DFQATT, CDR2 SNEGSKA (reference sequence). This CDR3 comprises 14 residues. After removal of 4 bases from V and 2 bases from J, the junction contained 4 bases not matched to a gene. The DNA for the CDR3 is TGCAGTGCTATCCGGGACAGAAACACCGGGGAGCTGTTTTTT. It translates to CSAIRDRNTGELFF.

This clonotype was picked up many times. The V call is TRBV4-3, the J call TRBJ2-5; D is uncertain. This CDR3 has 16 amino acids. Germline loops: CDR1 LGHNA, CDR2 YSLEER. Trimming cost V 0 bases and J 5 bases, with 16 bases left between them. In DNA form, the CDR3 reads TGCGCCAGCAGCCAAGAGTCTAATAACCCCCGGGAGACCCAGTACTTC. Translation gives CASSQESNNPRETQYF.

The table lists this clonotype with a few counts. The chain uses TRBV5-1 and TRBJ2-7; D is unclear. CDR1 and CDR2 (germline): SGHRS, YFSETQ. Trimming removed 5 bases from V and 1 base from J, with 7 bases in between. This CDR3 region has 12 residues. CDR3 in amino acids: CASRDPSYEQYF. The CDR3 DNA is TGCGCCAGCAGGGACCCTTCCTACGAGCAGTACTTC.

This clonotype has just a few counts. The J gene is TRBJ2-1, the V gene TRBV27; a possible D gene is TRBD1 (6 bases). This CDR3 contains 14 residues. The V gene lost 3 bases and the J gene lost 9 bases, with 15 bases spanning the gap. Germline CDR1 MNHEY, CDR2 SMNVEV (reference sequence). The CDR3 DNA reads as TGTGCCAGCAGTTTCGGGACAAGGGGTAGTGAGCAGTTCTTC. This translates into CASSFGTRGSEQFF.

The genes are TRBV15 and TRBJ2-7, with a weak D call TRBD1 (6 bases). Per germline, CDR1 LNHNV and CDR2 YYDKDF (reference sequence). The CDR3 length is 16 residues. V lost 3 bases and J 4 bases, leaving 19 bases between the germline ends. The CDR3 region has the DNA TGTGCCACCAGCAGCCGAACCCCGCAGGGGAGATACGAGCAGTACTTC. This codes for CATSSRTPQGRYEQYF.

This clonotype was counted only a few times. The chain joins TRBV27 to TRBJ2-1; 13 bases map to TRBD2. The trim removed 6 bases at V and 8 bases at J, leaving 7 bases unmatched. Germline V gene data show CDR1 as MNHEY and CDR2 as SMNVEV (reference sequence). This CDR3 is built from 15 residues. In DNA, the CDR3 is TGTGCCAGCAGGCTACTAGCGGGAGGGTTGTATGAGCAGTTCTTC. This sequence encodes CASRLLAGGLYEQFF.

The V call is TRBV9, the J call TRBJ2-1; possibly TRBD2 for D (6 bases). The length of the CDR3 is 14 residues. V was clipped by 4 bases and J by 6 bases, with 14 bases between them. Germline CDR1 is SGDLS and CDR2 is YYNGEE. The CDR3 DNA reads as TGTGCCAGCAGCTCGGGGGACCAGGTCAATGAGCAGTTCTTC. Translating it yields CASSSGDQVNEQFF.

This clonotype was counted only a few times. The V call is TRBV19, the J call TRBJ1-6; 10 bases agree with TRBD1. V dropped 8 bases and J dropped 6; count of bases not matched to a gene: 1. Per germline, CDR1 LNHDA and CDR2 SQIVND (reference sequence). The CDR3 extends over 13 amino acids. The CDR3 bases are TGTGCCAGTGGGGACAGGGGTAATTCACCCCTCCACTTT. Translating it yields CASGDRGNSPLHF.

This clonotype was observed many times. CDR3: CASSSLTGTTEAFF. CDR3 DNA sequence: TGTGCCAGCAGTTCGCTGACAGGGACCACTGAAGCTTTCTTT. This sequence joins TRBV6-5 and TRBJ1-1; 7 nucleotides line up with TRBD1. The trim removed 4 bases at V and 4 bases at J, leaving 6 bases unmatched. Per the germline V gene, CDR1 is MNHEY and CDR2 is SVGAGI. The CDR3 length is 14 residues.

This clonotype showed up just a few times. The chain couples TRBV7-9 to TRBJ1-4, with D perhaps TRBD1 (6 bases). CDR3 length: 14 amino acids. Germline CDR1 SEHNR, CDR2 FQNEAQ (reference sequence). V was shortened by 5 bases and J by 5 bases, with 12 bases between the two germline ends. The CDR3 coding sequence is TGTGCCAGCAGCCGAAGGACAGAAAATGAAAAACTGTTTTTT. It encodes CASSRRTENEKLFF.

This clonotype showed up just a few times. This chain links TRBV5-6 with TRBJ2-1; TRBD1 aligns across 9 bases. Germline V gene data show CDR1 as SGHDT and CDR2 as YYEEEE. With V trimmed by 1 base and J by 9 bases, 11 bases remained unmatched. This CDR3 is 16 amino acids long. The CDR3 coding sequence is TGTGCCAGCAGCTTGCCAGGACAGGGGTCCGGACCTGAGCAGTTCTTC. Its translation is CASSLPGQGSGPEQFF.

This clonotype came up a few times. The chain joins TRBV7-8 to TRBJ2-7; no firm D call. Germline CDR1 and CDR2: SGHVS and FQNEAQ. V lost 5 bases and J lost 3, with 14 bases in between. The CDR3 extends over 14 amino acids. The CDR3 here is CASSQFFVDYEQYF. The CDR3 DNA reads TGTGCCAGCAGCCAGTTTTTTGTGGACTACGAGCAGTACTTC.